A selection of T cell receptor beta chains follows, all from one sample in a study of long-term antiretroviral therapy in people with HIV. Some clones are missing from TCRdb's copy, which holds only in-frame ones; the method was immunoSEQ multiplex PCR. The profile shows 20,000 to 25,000 clones, around four fifths of them singletons. This specimen was unsorted PBMCs, taken 1.1 years before starting antiretroviral therapy. The receptor source for this set is a woman in her 40s with HIV. Both conserved end residues are part of each CDR3. The size entry is marked missing in some rows and otherwise reads once, few, many or a size class.

v_call: TRBV5-6
j_call: TRBJ1-2
clone_size: few
cdr3_aa: CASSLEGQLNYGYTF

v_call: TRBV9
j_call: TRBJ2-5
clone_size: .
cdr3_aa: CASSEGDRELETQYF

v_call: TRBV6-5
j_call: TRBJ1-2
clone_size: few
cdr3_aa: CASSYDGTNYGYTF

v_call: TRBV2
j_call: TRBJ2-2
clone_size: .
cdr3_aa: CASSIAGGYGGELFF

v_call: TRBV30
j_call: TRBJ1-5
clone_size: few
cdr3_aa: CAWSPGQGNQPQHF

v_call: TRBV5-1
j_call: TRBJ2-7
clone_size: few
cdr3_aa: CASSPQGASEQYF

v_call: TRBV4-3
j_call: TRBJ1-1
clone_size: .
cdr3_aa: CASSQGQGSTEAFF

v_call: TRBV11-1
j_call: TRBJ2-3
clone_size: once
cdr3_aa: CASSFSRQQADTQYF

v_call: TRBV13
j_call: TRBJ1-1
clone_size: once
cdr3_aa: CASSNGMNTEAFF

v_call: TRBV5-1
j_call: TRBJ1-1
clone_size: .
cdr3_aa: CASSPQPPVKTGENTEAFF

v_call: TRBV7-9
j_call: TRBJ2-7
clone_size: .
cdr3_aa: CASSLATSGSYEQYF

v_call: TRBV9
j_call: TRBJ1-4
clone_size: .
cdr3_aa: CASSAGGGNGLFF

v_call: TRBV2
j_call: TRBJ2-7
clone_size: .
cdr3_aa: CASRDWTSDNEQYF

v_call: TRBV5-6
j_call: TRBJ1-1
clone_size: .
cdr3_aa: CASSWTIRVPSTEAFF

v_call: TRBV7-9
j_call: TRBJ2-1
clone_size: .
cdr3_aa: CASSFQERSYNEQFF

v_call: TRBV6-5
j_call: TRBJ2-2
clone_size: .
cdr3_aa: CASRTSYYTGELFF

v_call: TRBV11-3
j_call: TRBJ2-7
clone_size: .
cdr3_aa: CASSSRTVGVAYEQYF

v_call: TRBV11-3
j_call: TRBJ2-3
clone_size: .
cdr3_aa: CASSPAGSRDTQYF

v_call: TRBV5-1
j_call: TRBJ1-1
clone_size: once
cdr3_aa: CASSSIMNTEAFF

v_call: TRBV7-6
j_call: TRBJ2-3
clone_size: .
cdr3_aa: CASSRTGNTDTQYF

v_call: TRBV10-3
j_call: TRBJ2-7
clone_size: .
cdr3_aa: CAISEFYEQYF

v_call: TRBV7-2
j_call: TRBJ1-1
clone_size: .
cdr3_aa: CASSLTGRTEAFF

v_call: TRBV10-3
j_call: TRBJ1-4
clone_size: medium-sized
cdr3_aa: CAIRGGSEKLFF

v_call: TRBV6-6
j_call: TRBJ1-1
clone_size: .
cdr3_aa: CASRDRTEAFF

v_call: TRBV4-3
j_call: TRBJ1-5
clone_size: .
cdr3_aa: CASSLSWTGGGQPQHF

v_call: TRBV1
j_call: TRBJ1-3
clone_size: .
cdr3_aa: CTSSRWTGGIHFSGNTIYF

v_call: TRBV4-3
j_call: TRBJ1-4
clone_size: .
cdr3_aa: CASSQDDFTGLNEKLFF

v_call: TRBV27
j_call: TRBJ2-2
clone_size: few
cdr3_aa: CASKNLMNTGELFF

v_call: TRBV5-1
j_call: TRBJ1-6
clone_size: .
cdr3_aa: CASSSSKGEFVGDSPLHF

v_call: TRBV7-9
j_call: TRBJ2-1
clone_size: few
cdr3_aa: CASSGGGSYNEQFF

v_call: TRBV2
j_call: TRBJ2-6
clone_size: .
cdr3_aa: CASSVIPSGANVLTF

v_call: TRBV28
j_call: TRBJ1-3
clone_size: .
cdr3_aa: CASSFRQGAGGNTIYF

v_call: TRBV11-2
j_call: TRBJ1-2
clone_size: .
cdr3_aa: CASSPSGQGYGYTF

v_call: TRBV19
j_call: TRBJ1-3
clone_size: medium-sized
cdr3_aa: CATLGDTIYF

v_call: TRBV5-6
j_call: TRBJ2-2
clone_size: few
cdr3_aa: CASSPGGSGELFF

v_call: TRBV29-1
j_call: TRBJ1-2
clone_size: .
cdr3_aa: CSVPDRGNGYTF

v_call: TRBV4-1
j_call: TRBJ2-1
clone_size: .
cdr3_aa: CASSQDPSRGTYNEQFF

v_call: TRBV19
j_call: TRBJ2-7
clone_size: few
cdr3_aa: CASSIEGGPYEQYF

v_call: TRBV29-1
j_call: TRBJ1-1
clone_size: .
cdr3_aa: CSVSGQGIEAFF